Shown below are 7 T cell receptor beta chains from a single sample sequenced in a study of T cells in localized non-small cell lung cancer. TCRdb's table, derived via immunoSEQ multiplex PCR, lists solely in-frame clones and lacks some. The sample has fewer than 35,000 clones, 80% to 90% seen once. The sample here was peripheral blood, taken before any cancer treatment. The receptor set was obtained from a male donor at least 60 years old with stage III lung adenocarcinoma.

This clone was detected a few times. The chain joins TRBV7-9 to TRBJ2-1, with TRBD1 matching 7 bases. Per the germline V gene, CDR1 is SEHNR and CDR2 is FQNEAQ (reference sequence). J gave up 8 bases and V 0 bases, and 4 bases lay outside the gene matches. There are 14 residues in the CDR3. CDR3: CASSLAFRGHEQFF. The CDR3 DNA reads as TGTGCCAGCAGCTTAGCATTTAGGGGGCATGAGCAGTTCTTC.

This clone appeared a single time. This chain joins TRBV30 and TRBJ1-5; D is possibly TRBD1 (5 bases). The ends were cut back, 3 bases at V and 10 bases at J, with 13 bases in the middle. The germline V gene has CDR1 GTSNPN and CDR2 SVGIG (reference sequence). The CDR3 has 12 amino acids. CDR3: CAWRVQGSPQHF. The CDR3, as DNA: TGTGCCTGGAGGGTTCAGGGAAGCCCCCAGCATTTT.

The gene calls are TRBV5-4 and TRBJ2-5, with 8 bases fitting TRBD2. The germline V gene encodes CDR1 SGHNT and CDR2 YYREEE (reference sequence). This CDR3 region has 15 residues. Unmatched junction bases numbered 8, after V lost 3 bases and J lost 4 bases. CDR3 coding DNA: TGTGCCAGCAGCTCCCGGACTAGCCTCCTAGAGACCCAGTACTTC. Encoded protein: CASSSRTSLLETQYF.

The chain links TRBV7-8 to TRBJ1-2, with TRBD1 as a possible D gene (6 bases). V shed 0 bases and J shed 9 bases, with 11 bases lying between them. Germline loops: CDR1 SGHVS, CDR2 FQNEAQ. The CDR3 totals 13 residues. CDR3 DNA sequence: TGTGCCAGCAGCTTAGCTCAGGGGATAAGCTACACCTTC. Protein product: CASSLAQGISYTF. Based on the CDR3 plus reference TRBV7-8 and TRBJ1-2, the full variable domain is GAGVSQSPRYKVAKRGQDVALRCDPISGHVSLFWYQQALGQGPEFLTYFQNEAQLDKSGLPSDRFFAERPEGSVSTLKIQRTQQEDSAVYLCASSLAQGISYTFGSGTRLTVV.

The chain has TRBV30 and TRBJ1-1; unclear D gene. The CDR3 runs to 11 residues. Between the trimmed V and J ends, which lost 6 bases and 4 bases, there was a span of 9 bases. Germline CDR1 and CDR2: GTSNPN and SVGIG (reference sequence). CDR3 loop: CACSGGTEAFF. CDR3 coding DNA: TGTGCCTGCTCGGGTGGCACTGAAGCTTTCTTT.

The V gene is TRBV28, the J gene TRBJ2-2; 8 nucleotides line up with TRBD2. CDR1 is MDHEN and CDR2 is SYDVKM in the germline V gene. There are 17 residues in the CDR3. With 5 bases clipped from V and 0 bases from J, the junction kept 8 bases outside the gene matches. The CDR3 sequence: CASSPLAGFANTGELFF. CDR3 sequence (DNA): TGTGCCAGCAGTCCCTTAGCGGGGTTTGCGAACACCGGGGAGCTGTTTTTT.

This clone was seen only once. J is TRBJ1-2 and V is TRBV6-5; D call uncertain. This CDR3 spans 12 amino acids. Per germline, CDR1 MNHEY and CDR2 SVGAGI. V lost 5 bases and J 8 bases, leaving 12 bases between the germline ends. In nucleotides, the CDR3 is TGTGCCAGCAGTGAACTAGGGTTCGGCTACACCTTC. Translating it yields CASSELGFGYTF.